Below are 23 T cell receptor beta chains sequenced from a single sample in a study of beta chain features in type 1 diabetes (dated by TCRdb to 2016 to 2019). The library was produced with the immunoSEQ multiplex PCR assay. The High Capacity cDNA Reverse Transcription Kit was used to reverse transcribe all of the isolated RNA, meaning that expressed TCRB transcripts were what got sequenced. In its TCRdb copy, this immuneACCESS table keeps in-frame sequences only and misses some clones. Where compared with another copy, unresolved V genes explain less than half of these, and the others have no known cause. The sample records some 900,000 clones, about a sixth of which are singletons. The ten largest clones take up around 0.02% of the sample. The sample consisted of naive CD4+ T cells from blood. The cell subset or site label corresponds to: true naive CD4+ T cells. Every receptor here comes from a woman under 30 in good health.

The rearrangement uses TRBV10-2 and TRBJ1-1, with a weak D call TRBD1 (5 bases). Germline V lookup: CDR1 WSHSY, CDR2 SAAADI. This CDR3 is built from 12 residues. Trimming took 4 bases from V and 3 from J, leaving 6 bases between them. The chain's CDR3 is CASSVRDTEAFF. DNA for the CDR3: TGCGCCAGCAGTGTCAGGGACACTGAAGCTTTCTTT.

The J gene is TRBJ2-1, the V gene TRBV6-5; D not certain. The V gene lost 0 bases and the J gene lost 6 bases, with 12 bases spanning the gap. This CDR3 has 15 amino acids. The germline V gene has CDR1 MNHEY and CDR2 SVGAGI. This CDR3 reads CASSYSLSSANEQFF. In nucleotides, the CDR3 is TGTGCCAGCAGTTACTCCCTTTCGTCGGCCAATGAGCAGTTCTTC.

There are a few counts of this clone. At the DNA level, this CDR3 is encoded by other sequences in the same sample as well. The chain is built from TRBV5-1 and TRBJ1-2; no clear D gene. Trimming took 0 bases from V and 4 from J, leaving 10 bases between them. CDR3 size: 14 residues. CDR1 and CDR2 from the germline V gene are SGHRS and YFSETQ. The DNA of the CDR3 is TGCGCCAGCAGCTTGGGGCAGGAGCCCTATGGCTACACCTTC. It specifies CASSLGQEPYGYTF.

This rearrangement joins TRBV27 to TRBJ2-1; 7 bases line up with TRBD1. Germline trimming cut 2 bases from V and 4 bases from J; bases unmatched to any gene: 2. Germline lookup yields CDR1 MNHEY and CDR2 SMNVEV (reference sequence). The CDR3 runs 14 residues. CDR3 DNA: TGTGCCAGCAGTTTAGCGGACAGGTACAATGAGCAGTTCTTC. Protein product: CASSLADRYNEQFF.

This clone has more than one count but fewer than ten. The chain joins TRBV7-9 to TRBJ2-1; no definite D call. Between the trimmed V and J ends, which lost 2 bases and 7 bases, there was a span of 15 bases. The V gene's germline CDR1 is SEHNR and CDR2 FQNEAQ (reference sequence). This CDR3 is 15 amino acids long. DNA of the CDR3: TGTGCCAGCAGCTTACCGAACCTCGGAGCTAATGAGCAGTTCTTC. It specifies CASSLPNLGANEQFF.

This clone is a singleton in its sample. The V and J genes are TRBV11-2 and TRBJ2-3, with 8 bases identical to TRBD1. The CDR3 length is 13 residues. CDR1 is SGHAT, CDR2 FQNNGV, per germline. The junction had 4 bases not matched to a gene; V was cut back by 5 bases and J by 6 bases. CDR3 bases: TGTGCCAGCAGCGACAGGACAGGGGATACGCAGTATTTT. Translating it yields CASSDRTGDTQYF.

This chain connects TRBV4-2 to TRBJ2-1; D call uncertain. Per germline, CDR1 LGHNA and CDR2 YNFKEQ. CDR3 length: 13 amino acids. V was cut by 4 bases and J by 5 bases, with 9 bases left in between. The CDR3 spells CASSRETDNEQFF. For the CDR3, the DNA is TGTGCCAGCAGCCGAGAAACCGACAATGAGCAGTTCTTC.

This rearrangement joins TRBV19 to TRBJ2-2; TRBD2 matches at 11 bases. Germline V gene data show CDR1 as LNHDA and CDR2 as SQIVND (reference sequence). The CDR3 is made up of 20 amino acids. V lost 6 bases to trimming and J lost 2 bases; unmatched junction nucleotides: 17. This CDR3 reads CASSPYGPGTSGGNTGELFF. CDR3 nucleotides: TGTGCCAGTAGCCCATACGGACCCGGGACTAGCGGAGGAAACACCGGGGAGCTGTTTTTT. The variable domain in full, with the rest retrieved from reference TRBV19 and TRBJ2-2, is DGGITQSPKYLFRKEGQNVTLSCEQNLNHDAMYWYRQDPGQGLRLIYYSQIVNDFQKGDIAEGYSVSREKKESFPLTVTSAQKNPTAFYLCASSPYGPGTSGGNTGELFFGEGSRLTVL.

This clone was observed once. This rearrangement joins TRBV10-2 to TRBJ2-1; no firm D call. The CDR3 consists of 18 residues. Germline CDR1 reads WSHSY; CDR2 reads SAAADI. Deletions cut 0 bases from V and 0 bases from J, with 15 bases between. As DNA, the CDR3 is TGCGCCAGCAGTGAGTCGAAACACAGCGAGAGCTCCTACAATGAGCAGTTCTTC. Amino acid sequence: CASSESKHSESSYNEQFF.

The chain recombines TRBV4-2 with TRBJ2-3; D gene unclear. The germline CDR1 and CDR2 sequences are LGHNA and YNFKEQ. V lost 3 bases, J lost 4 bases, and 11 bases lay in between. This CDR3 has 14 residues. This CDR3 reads CASSHGNAADTQYF. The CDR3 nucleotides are TGTGCCAGCAGCCACGGAAACGCCGCAGATACGCAGTATTTT.

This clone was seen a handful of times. DNA for the CDR3: TGTGCCAGCAGCCTGACCGGGACTATCCGCGAGACCCAGTACTTC. Translation: CASSLTGTIRETQYF. The genes are TRBV7-2 and TRBJ2-5, with TRBD2 identical over 7 bases. Germline loops: CDR1 SGHTA, CDR2 FQGNSA. The CDR3 is made up of 15 amino acids. V lost 5 bases to trimming and J lost 5 bases; unmatched junction nucleotides: 11.

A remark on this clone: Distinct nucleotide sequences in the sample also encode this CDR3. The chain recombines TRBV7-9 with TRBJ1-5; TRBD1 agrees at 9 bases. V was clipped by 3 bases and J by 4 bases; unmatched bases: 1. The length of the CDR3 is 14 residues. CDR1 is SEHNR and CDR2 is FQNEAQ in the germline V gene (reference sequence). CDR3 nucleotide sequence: TGTGCCAGCAGCTTGGACAGGGGAAATCAGCCCCAGCATTTT. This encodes CASSLDRGNQPQHF.

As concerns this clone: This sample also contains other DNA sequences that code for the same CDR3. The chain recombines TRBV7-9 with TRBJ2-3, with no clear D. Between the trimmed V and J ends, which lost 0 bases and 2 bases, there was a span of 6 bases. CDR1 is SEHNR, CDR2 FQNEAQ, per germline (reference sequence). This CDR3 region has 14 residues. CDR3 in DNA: TGTGCCAGCAGCTTAGCGGCCTACACAGATACGCAGTATTTT. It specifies CASSLAAYTDTQYF.

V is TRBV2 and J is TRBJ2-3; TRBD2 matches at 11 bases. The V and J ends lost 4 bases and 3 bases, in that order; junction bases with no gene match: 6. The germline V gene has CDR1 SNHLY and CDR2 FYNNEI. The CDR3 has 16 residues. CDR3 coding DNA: TGTGCCAGCAGTGCTTTGACTAGCGGGAAAACAGATACGCAGTATTTT. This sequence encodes CASSALTSGKTDTQYF.

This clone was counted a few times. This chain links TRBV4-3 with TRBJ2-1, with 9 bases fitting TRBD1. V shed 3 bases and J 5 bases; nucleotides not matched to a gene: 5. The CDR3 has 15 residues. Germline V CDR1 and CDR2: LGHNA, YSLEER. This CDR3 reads CASSQPGQGNNEQFF. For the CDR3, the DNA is TGCGCCAGCAGCCAGCCGGGACAGGGAAACAATGAGCAGTTCTTC.

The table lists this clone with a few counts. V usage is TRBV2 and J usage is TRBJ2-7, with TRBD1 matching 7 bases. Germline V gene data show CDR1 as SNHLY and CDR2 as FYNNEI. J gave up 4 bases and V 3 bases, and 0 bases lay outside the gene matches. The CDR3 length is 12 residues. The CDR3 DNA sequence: TGTGCCAGCAGTGAGGACAGGTACGAGCAGTACTTC. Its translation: CASSEDRYEQYF.

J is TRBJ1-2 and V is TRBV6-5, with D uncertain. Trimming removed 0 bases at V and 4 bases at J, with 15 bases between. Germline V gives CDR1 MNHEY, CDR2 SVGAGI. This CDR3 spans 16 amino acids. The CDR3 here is CASSYSVAPRAYGYTF. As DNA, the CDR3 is TGTGCCAGCAGTTACTCGGTAGCTCCCCGGGCCTATGGCTACACCTTC.

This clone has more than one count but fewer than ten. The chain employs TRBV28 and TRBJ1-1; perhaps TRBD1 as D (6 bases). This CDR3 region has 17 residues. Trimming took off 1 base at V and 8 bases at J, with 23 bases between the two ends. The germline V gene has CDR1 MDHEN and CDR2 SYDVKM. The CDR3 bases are TGTGCCAGCAGTTTATTGACACCGGGACAACTAAAAGGGGAAGCTTTCTTT. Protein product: CASSLLTPGQLKGEAFF.

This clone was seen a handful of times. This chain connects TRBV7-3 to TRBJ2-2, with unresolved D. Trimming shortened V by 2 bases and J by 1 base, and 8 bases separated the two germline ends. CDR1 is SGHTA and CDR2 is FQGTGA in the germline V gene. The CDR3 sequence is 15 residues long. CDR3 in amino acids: CASSLGARNTGELFF. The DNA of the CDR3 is TGTGCCAGCAGCTTAGGAGCCCGGAACACCGGGGAGCTGTTTTTT.

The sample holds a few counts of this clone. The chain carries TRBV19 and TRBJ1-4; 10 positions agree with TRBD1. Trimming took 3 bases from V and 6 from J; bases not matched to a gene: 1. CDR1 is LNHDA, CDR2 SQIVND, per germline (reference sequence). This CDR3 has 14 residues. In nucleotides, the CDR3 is TGTGCCAGTAGTATGGGACAGGGGTATGAAAAACTGTTTTTT. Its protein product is CASSMGQGYEKLFF.

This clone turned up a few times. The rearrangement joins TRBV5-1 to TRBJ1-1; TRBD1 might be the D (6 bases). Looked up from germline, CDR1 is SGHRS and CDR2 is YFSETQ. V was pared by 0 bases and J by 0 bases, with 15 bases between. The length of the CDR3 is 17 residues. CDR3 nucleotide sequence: TGCGCCAGCAGCTTGGGTGCCCGCGCAGGGGTGAACACTGAAGCTTTCTTT. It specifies CASSLGARAGVNTEAFF.

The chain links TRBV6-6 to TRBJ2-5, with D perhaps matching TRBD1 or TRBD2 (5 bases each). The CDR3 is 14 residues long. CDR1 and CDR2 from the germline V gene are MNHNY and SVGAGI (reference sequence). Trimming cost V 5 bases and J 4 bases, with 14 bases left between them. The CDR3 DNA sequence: TGTGCCAGCAGTCGGGACCTCGAGGGAGAGACCCAGTACTTC. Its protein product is CASSRDLEGETQYF.

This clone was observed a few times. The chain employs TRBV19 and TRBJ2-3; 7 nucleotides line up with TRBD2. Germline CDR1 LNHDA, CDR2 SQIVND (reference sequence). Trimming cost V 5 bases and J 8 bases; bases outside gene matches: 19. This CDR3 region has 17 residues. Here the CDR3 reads CASSLSRDYGTSGTQYF. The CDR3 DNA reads TGTGCCAGTAGTCTTAGCCGGGACTACGGCACGAGTGGTACGCAGTATTTT.